The clone carrying this T cell receptor (beta chain) showed up just a few times. Its specificity is not known. This sample is part of a study of T cell responses to AZD1222 COVID-19 vaccine. Here immunoSEQ multiplex PCR was the method, and the copy in TCRdb shows in-frame clones only, minus some. The table shows more than 50,000 clones, with roughly 87% occurring only once. Overall study results and limits: Regions 160-218 and 743-854 dominated among vaccine-associated CD4 TCRs spanning spike.

It was second doses at about 4 or about 12 weeks that were pooled. Sample: peripheral blood, taken 28 days after the second AZD1222 dose. This clonotype was sampled from an adult who received the AZD1222 COVID-19 vaccine.

CDR3 in amino acids: CASSLQTHPGNEQFF. CDR3 nucleotides: TGTGCCAGCAGCTTACAGACTCACCCTGGCAATGAGCAGTTCTTC. The V gene is TRBV7-2, the J gene TRBJ2-1; D unclear. CDR3 length: 15 amino acids. V was cut by 2 bases and J by 6 bases, with 14 bases left in between. Germline V gene data show CDR1 as SGHTA and CDR2 as FQGNSA.